This T cell receptor beta chain is drawn from a study of CD8 T cells in Susac syndrome. On the study more broadly: The sequenced Susac syndrome patients comprised roughly 6 with active disease and about eight in remission.

Reverse transcription of roughly 0.5 to 1 ug RNA was carried out with random hexamers. The immunoSEQ assay covered 54 Vbeta and 13 Jbeta segments for CDR3. From the immunoSEQ multiplex PCR reads, TCRdb called clonotypes with MiXCR, one entry per CDR3 protein. This sample has 150,000 to 200,000 distinct CDR3 sequences, with 90% to 96% found just once. Germline lookup yields CDR1 LGHDT and CDR2 YNNKEL (reference sequence). The CDR3 length is 13 residues. Trimming left V 1 base short and J 6 bases short, with 10 bases between. Negative isolation was used for CD8+ and CD4+ T cells, and FACS enrichment was applied to TEMRA cells.

The rearrangement joins TRBV3-1 to TRBJ2-7, with D possibly called TRBD1 or TRBD2 (5 bases each). The receptor comes from a human donor with Susac syndrome. The specimen was CD4+ T cells from PBMCs. Here the CDR3 reads CASSQVNGAEQYF. The CDR3 coding sequence is TGTGCCAGCAGCCAAGTCAACGGGGCCGAGCAGTACTTC.